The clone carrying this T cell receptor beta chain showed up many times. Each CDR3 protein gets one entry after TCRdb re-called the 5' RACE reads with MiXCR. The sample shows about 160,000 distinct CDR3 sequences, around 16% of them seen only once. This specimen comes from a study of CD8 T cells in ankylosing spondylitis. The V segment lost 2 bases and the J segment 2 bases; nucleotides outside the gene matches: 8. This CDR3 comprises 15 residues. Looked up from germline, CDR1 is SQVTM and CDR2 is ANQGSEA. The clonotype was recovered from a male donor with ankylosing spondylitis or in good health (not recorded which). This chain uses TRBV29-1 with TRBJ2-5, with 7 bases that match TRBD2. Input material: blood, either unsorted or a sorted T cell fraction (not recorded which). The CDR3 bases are TGCAGCGTTGAACCTAGCGGAGTCCCTCAAGAGACCCAGTACTTC. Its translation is CSVEPSGVPQETQYF.